This is a list of T cell receptor beta chains from one sample in a study of sequential checkpoint blockade in melanoma. The table came from immunoSEQ multiplex PCR; TCRdb's copy has only in-frame clones and leaves some out. Altogether about 18,000 clones are present, over 60% being singletons, with the ten largest covering more than 4%. This material consisted of tumor tissue (inferred from file names), taken from a patient given nivolumab and ipilimumab in sequence. The receptors stem from a human donor with melanoma. CDR3s include the opening cysteine and the closing phenylalanine or tryptophan. Fields, in order: CDR3 protein, CDR3 DNA, D gene, V gene, clone size, J gene, CDR3 length. D genes are given only for firm matches. Some rows have no size entry. The others give once, few or many, or a class for an expanded clone.

cdr3_aa: CASGGKTSGHSYNEQFF; cdr3_nt: TGTGCTAGTGGGGGGAAGACTAGCGGACACTCCTACAATGAGCAGTTCTTC; d_call: TRBD2; v_call: TRBV12-5; clone_size: once; j_call: TRBJ2-1; cdr3_length: 17
cdr3_aa: CASSRGQDGNTIYF; cdr3_nt: TGCGCCAGCAGTAGGGGCCAGGATGGAAACACCATATATTTT; d_call: .; v_call: TRBV10-2; clone_size: once; j_call: TRBJ1-3; cdr3_length: 14
cdr3_aa: CASRWTGVNEQFF; cdr3_nt: TGTGCCAGTAGGTGGACAGGGGTCAATGAGCAGTTCTTC; d_call: TRBD1; v_call: TRBV19; clone_size: .; j_call: TRBJ2-1; cdr3_length: 13
cdr3_aa: CASSGARGNEKLFF; cdr3_nt: TGCGCCAGCAGCGGGGCCAGGGGTAATGAAAAACTGTTTTTT; d_call: .; v_call: TRBV5-1; clone_size: .; j_call: TRBJ1-4; cdr3_length: 14
cdr3_aa: CASSLGQGDEQYF; cdr3_nt: TGTGCCAGCAGCCTCGGACAGGGGGACGAGCAGTACTTC; d_call: TRBD1; v_call: TRBV7-8; clone_size: .; j_call: TRBJ2-7; cdr3_length: 13
cdr3_aa: CASSLRVGVSTDTQYF; cdr3_nt: TGCGCCAGCAGCTTGAGGGTCGGGGTTAGCACAGATACGCAGTATTTT; d_call: .; v_call: TRBV5-1; clone_size: .; j_call: TRBJ2-3; cdr3_length: 16
cdr3_aa: CASSADWSNEQFF; cdr3_nt: TGTGCCAGTAGTGCCGACTGGAGCAATGAGCAGTTCTTC; d_call: .; v_call: TRBV19; clone_size: .; j_call: TRBJ2-1; cdr3_length: 13
cdr3_aa: CAWAKILNTEAFF; cdr3_nt: TGTGCCTGGGCCAAGATTTTGAACACTGAAGCTTTCTTT; d_call: .; v_call: TRBV30; clone_size: .; j_call: TRBJ1-1; cdr3_length: 13
cdr3_aa: CASRAERVSYEQYF; cdr3_nt: TGTGCCAGCAGGGCGGAGCGGGTGTCCTACGAGCAGTACTTC; d_call: .; v_call: TRBV27; clone_size: .; j_call: TRBJ2-7; cdr3_length: 14
cdr3_aa: CASSRRQGIYGYTF; cdr3_nt: TGTGCCAGCAGCCGTCGGCAGGGGATATACGGCTACACCTTC; d_call: .; v_call: TRBV28; clone_size: .; j_call: TRBJ1-2; cdr3_length: 14
cdr3_aa: CASSLLTGGGGTDTQYF; cdr3_nt: TGCGCCAGCAGCTTGCTTACAGGCGGTGGGGGCACAGATACGCAGTATTTT; d_call: .; v_call: TRBV5-1; clone_size: .; j_call: TRBJ2-3; cdr3_length: 17
cdr3_aa: CASSPGPDREREKLFF; cdr3_nt: TGTGCCAGCAGCCCGGGACCGGACAGGGAAAGAGAAAAACTGTTTTTT; d_call: TRBD1; v_call: TRBV11-3; clone_size: .; j_call: TRBJ1-4; cdr3_length: 16
cdr3_aa: CATSRLRTSGRSTQYF; cdr3_nt: TGTGCCACCAGCAGATTAAGGACTAGCGGGAGGAGTACGCAGTATTTT; d_call: TRBD2; v_call: TRBV15; clone_size: once; j_call: TRBJ2-3; cdr3_length: 16
cdr3_aa: CASSWTVDQPQHF; cdr3_nt: TGTGCCAGCAGTTGGACAGTAGATCAGCCCCAGCATTTT; d_call: .; v_call: TRBV9; clone_size: .; j_call: TRBJ1-5; cdr3_length: 13
cdr3_aa: CASSLELAGGRETQYF; cdr3_nt: TGTGCCAGCAGCTTGGAGCTAGCGGGAGGGCGGGAGACCCAGTACTTC; d_call: TRBD2; v_call: TRBV11-3; clone_size: medium-sized; j_call: TRBJ2-5; cdr3_length: 16
cdr3_aa: CASSPYQQGRRNTEAFF; cdr3_nt: TGTGCCAGCTCACCATACCAACAGGGTCGAAGGAACACTGAAGCTTTCTTT; d_call: .; v_call: TRBV18; clone_size: .; j_call: TRBJ1-1; cdr3_length: 17
cdr3_aa: CASATQNTEAFF; cdr3_nt: TGTGCCAGTGCCACTCAGAACACTGAAGCTTTCTTT; d_call: .; v_call: TRBV2; clone_size: few; j_call: TRBJ1-1; cdr3_length: 12
cdr3_aa: CASSQLATDTQYF; cdr3_nt: TGTGCCAGCAGTCAACTAGCAACAGATACGCAGTATTTT; d_call: .; v_call: TRBV28; clone_size: .; j_call: TRBJ2-3; cdr3_length: 13
cdr3_aa: CASSPGQGIQYF; cdr3_nt: TGTGCCAGCAGTCCGGGACAGGGCATTCAGTACTTC; d_call: TRBD1; v_call: TRBV6-7; clone_size: few; j_call: TRBJ2-4; cdr3_length: 12
cdr3_aa: CASSWGQGVSYEQYF; cdr3_nt: TGCGCCAGCAGCTGGGGCCAGGGGGTCTCCTACGAGCAGTACTTC; d_call: TRBD1; v_call: TRBV5-1; clone_size: .; j_call: TRBJ2-7; cdr3_length: 15
cdr3_aa: CASSKGTSGGYEQYF; cdr3_nt: TGTGCCAGCAGTAAGGGTACTAGCGGGGGCTACGAGCAGTACTTC; d_call: TRBD2; v_call: TRBV6-8; clone_size: .; j_call: TRBJ2-7; cdr3_length: 15
cdr3_aa: CASSSWGRESNEQFF; cdr3_nt: TGCGCCAGCAGCTCCTGGGGGCGGGAGAGCAATGAGCAGTTCTTC; d_call: .; v_call: TRBV5-1; clone_size: .; j_call: TRBJ2-1; cdr3_length: 15
cdr3_aa: CASSPPAKAGDGYTF; cdr3_nt: TGTGCCAGCAGCCCGCCGGCCAAGGCAGGGGATGGCTACACCTTC; d_call: .; v_call: TRBV11-3; clone_size: .; j_call: TRBJ1-2; cdr3_length: 15
cdr3_aa: CASSPRDTEAFF; cdr3_nt: TGTGCCAGCTCACCTCGGGACACTGAAGCTTTCTTT; d_call: .; v_call: TRBV18; clone_size: .; j_call: TRBJ1-1; cdr3_length: 12
cdr3_aa: CASSVSTEKDTNTIYF; cdr3_nt: TGTGCCAGCAGCGTAAGCACAGAGAAGGACACAAACACCATATATTTT; d_call: .; v_call: TRBV9; clone_size: .; j_call: TRBJ1-3; cdr3_length: 16
cdr3_aa: CASSKTTGIRNTIYF; cdr3_nt: TGTGCCAGCAGCAAGACTACAGGGATCAGAAACACCATATATTTT; d_call: .; v_call: TRBV7-7; clone_size: few; j_call: TRBJ1-3; cdr3_length: 15
cdr3_aa: CASSPGAGRRNQPQHF; cdr3_nt: TGTGCCAGCAGCCCCGGGGCAGGGCGGCGCAATCAGCCCCAGCATTTT; d_call: .; v_call: TRBV7-5; clone_size: .; j_call: TRBJ1-5; cdr3_length: 16
cdr3_aa: CASSLVSDRLFQETQYF; cdr3_nt: TGTGCCAGCAGCCTGGTTTCGGACAGGTTATTCCAAGAGACCCAGTACTTC; d_call: TRBD1; v_call: TRBV7-7; clone_size: once; j_call: TRBJ2-5; cdr3_length: 17
cdr3_aa: CASKLRPGGGSYEQYF; cdr3_nt: TGTGCCAGTAAACTTCGACCAGGGGGGGGATCCTACGAGCAGTACTTC; d_call: .; v_call: TRBV19; clone_size: .; j_call: TRBJ2-7; cdr3_length: 16
cdr3_aa: CSAGTANQPQHF; cdr3_nt: TGCAGCGCTGGGACAGCTAATCAGCCCCAGCATTTT; d_call: TRBD1; v_call: TRBV29-1; clone_size: .; j_call: TRBJ1-5; cdr3_length: 12
cdr3_aa: CASEGRPPNYGYTF; cdr3_nt: TGTGCCAGCGAAGGCCGTCCCCCTAACTATGGCTACACCTTC; d_call: .; v_call: TRBV6-8; clone_size: once; j_call: TRBJ1-2; cdr3_length: 14
cdr3_aa: CASSPQGALDTQYF; cdr3_nt: TGTGCCAGCAGTCCCCAGGGGGCGCTTGATACGCAGTATTTT; d_call: TRBD1; v_call: TRBV28; clone_size: .; j_call: TRBJ2-3; cdr3_length: 14
cdr3_aa: CASSPGLTLNQPQHF; cdr3_nt: TGTGCCAGCAGCCCGGGTCTTACCCTAAATCAGCCCCAGCATTTT; d_call: .; v_call: TRBV6-8; clone_size: .; j_call: TRBJ1-5; cdr3_length: 15
cdr3_aa: CASNERSRTGELFF; cdr3_nt: TGTGCCAGCAACGAGAGGTCCAGAACCGGGGAGCTGTTTTTT; d_call: .; v_call: TRBV7-7; clone_size: .; j_call: TRBJ2-2; cdr3_length: 14
cdr3_aa: CASRLGSGASYNEQFF; cdr3_nt: TGTGCCAGTAGGCTGGGTAGCGGGGCCTCCTACAATGAGCAGTTCTTC; d_call: TRBD2; v_call: TRBV19; clone_size: .; j_call: TRBJ2-1; cdr3_length: 16
cdr3_aa: CASSVEGATGELFF; cdr3_nt: TGTGCCAGCAGCGTCGAAGGTGCCACCGGGGAGCTGTTTTTT; d_call: .; v_call: TRBV7-1; clone_size: .; j_call: TRBJ2-2; cdr3_length: 14
cdr3_aa: CASSLKWGARETQYF; cdr3_nt: TGTGCCAGCAGTTTAAAGTGGGGGGCGCGGGAGACCCAGTACTTC; d_call: .; v_call: TRBV28; clone_size: .; j_call: TRBJ2-5; cdr3_length: 15
cdr3_aa: CASHQSSNQPQHF; cdr3_nt: TGTGCCAGCCACCAGAGCAGCAATCAGCCCCAGCATTTT; d_call: .; v_call: TRBV6-7; clone_size: .; j_call: TRBJ1-5; cdr3_length: 13
cdr3_aa: CASSSPAGSRREQFF; cdr3_nt: TGTGCCAGCAGTTCCCCGGCGGGAAGTCGGAGAGAGCAGTTCTTC; d_call: .; v_call: TRBV28; clone_size: few; j_call: TRBJ2-1; cdr3_length: 15
cdr3_aa: CASSMAAVQLEPQHF; cdr3_nt: TGTGCCAGTAGTATGGCGGCAGTCCAGTTGGAGCCCCAGCATTTT; d_call: .; v_call: TRBV19; clone_size: .; j_call: TRBJ1-5; cdr3_length: 15
cdr3_aa: CASSYRMSETQYF; cdr3_nt: TGTGCCAGCAGTTACCGGATGTCCGAGACCCAGTACTTC; d_call: .; v_call: TRBV6-8; clone_size: medium-sized; j_call: TRBJ2-5; cdr3_length: 13